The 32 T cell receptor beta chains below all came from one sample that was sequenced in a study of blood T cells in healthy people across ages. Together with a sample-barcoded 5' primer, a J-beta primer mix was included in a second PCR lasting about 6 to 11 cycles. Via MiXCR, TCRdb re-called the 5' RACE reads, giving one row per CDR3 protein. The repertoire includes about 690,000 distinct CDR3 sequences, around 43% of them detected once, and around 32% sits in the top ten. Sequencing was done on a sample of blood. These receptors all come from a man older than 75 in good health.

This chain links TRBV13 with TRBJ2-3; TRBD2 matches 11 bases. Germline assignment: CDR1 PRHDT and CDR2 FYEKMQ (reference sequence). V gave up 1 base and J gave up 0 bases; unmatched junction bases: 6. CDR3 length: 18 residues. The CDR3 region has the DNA TGTGCCAGCAGCTTAGTCTCTAGCGGGGGGCCTAGCACAGATACGCAGTATTTT. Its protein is CASSLVSSGGPSTDTQYF.

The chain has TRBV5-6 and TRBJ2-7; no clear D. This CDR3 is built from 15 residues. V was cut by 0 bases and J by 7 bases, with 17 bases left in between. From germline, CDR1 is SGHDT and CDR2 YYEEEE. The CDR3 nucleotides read TGTGCCAGCAGCTTGGCTGGAGATGCCCACAATGAGCAGTACTTC. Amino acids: CASSLAGDAHNEQYF.

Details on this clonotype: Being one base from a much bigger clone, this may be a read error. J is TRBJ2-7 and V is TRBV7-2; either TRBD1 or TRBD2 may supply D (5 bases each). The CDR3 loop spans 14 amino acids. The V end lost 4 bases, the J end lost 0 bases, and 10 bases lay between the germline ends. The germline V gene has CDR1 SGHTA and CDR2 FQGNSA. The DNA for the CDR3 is TGTGCCAGCAGCTCGGGACGGAACTCCTACGAGCAGTACTTC. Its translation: CASSSGRNSYEQYF.

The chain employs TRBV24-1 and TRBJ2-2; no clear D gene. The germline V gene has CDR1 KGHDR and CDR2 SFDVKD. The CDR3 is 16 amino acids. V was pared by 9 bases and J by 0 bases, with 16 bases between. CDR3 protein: CATSTATKANTGELFF. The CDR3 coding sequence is TGTGCCACCTCGACTGCGACAAAAGCGAACACCGGGGAGCTGTTTTTT.

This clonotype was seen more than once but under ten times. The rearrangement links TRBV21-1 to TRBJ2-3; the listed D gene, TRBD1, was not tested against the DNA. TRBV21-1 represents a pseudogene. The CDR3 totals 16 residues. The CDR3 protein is CASSKVLQGASDTQYF. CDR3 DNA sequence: TGTGCCAGCAGCAAAGTATTACAGGGGGCTTCAGATACGCAGTATTTT.

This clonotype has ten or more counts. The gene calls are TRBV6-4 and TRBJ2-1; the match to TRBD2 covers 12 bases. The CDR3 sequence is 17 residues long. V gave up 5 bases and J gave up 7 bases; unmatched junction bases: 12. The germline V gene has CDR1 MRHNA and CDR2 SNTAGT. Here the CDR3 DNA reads TGTGCCAGCAGTACCGGGACTAGCGGGCCCCAGGGAAATGAGCAGTTCTTC. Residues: CASSTGTSGPQGNEQFF.

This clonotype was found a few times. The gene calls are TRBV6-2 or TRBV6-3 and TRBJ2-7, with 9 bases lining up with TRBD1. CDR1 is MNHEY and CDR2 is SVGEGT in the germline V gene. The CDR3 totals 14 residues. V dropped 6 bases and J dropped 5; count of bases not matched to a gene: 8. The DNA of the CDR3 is TGTGCCAGCAGCCGCGGACAGGGGCGGGACGAGCAGTACTTC. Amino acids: CASSRGQGRDEQYF.

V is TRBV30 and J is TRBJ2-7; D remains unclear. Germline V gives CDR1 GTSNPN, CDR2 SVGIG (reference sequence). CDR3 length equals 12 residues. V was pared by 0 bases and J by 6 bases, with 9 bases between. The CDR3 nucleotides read TGTGCCTGGAGTGTAAGGGTCGGCGAGCAGTACTTC. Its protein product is CAWSVRVGEQYF.

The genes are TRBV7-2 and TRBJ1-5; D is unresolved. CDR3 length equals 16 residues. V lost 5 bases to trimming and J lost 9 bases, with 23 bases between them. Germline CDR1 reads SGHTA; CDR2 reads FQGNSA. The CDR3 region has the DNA TGTGCCAGCAGCCGCAAATCACAGATAGCAATGGGGCCCCAGCATTTT. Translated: CASSRKSQIAMGPQHF.

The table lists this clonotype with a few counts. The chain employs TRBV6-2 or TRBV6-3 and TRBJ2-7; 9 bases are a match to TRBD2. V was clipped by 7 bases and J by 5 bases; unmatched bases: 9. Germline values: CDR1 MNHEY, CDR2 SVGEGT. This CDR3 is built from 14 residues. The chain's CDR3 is CASTGGTSSDEQYF. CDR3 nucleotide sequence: TGTGCCAGCACCGGGGGGACTAGCAGCGACGAGCAGTACTTC.

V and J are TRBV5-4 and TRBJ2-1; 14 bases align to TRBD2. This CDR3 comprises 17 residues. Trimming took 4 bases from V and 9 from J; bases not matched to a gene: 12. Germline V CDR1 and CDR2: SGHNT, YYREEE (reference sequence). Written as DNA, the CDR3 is TGTGCCAGCAGCAAGCCGGGACTAGCGGGGGATGGTAGTGAGCAGTTCTTC. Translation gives CASSKPGLAGDGSEQFF.

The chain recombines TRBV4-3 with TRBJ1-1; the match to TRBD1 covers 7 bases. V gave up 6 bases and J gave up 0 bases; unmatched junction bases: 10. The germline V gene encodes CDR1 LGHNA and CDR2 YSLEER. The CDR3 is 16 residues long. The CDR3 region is CASRQSAGTVNTEAFF. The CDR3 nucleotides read TGCGCCAGCAGACAATCCGCCGGGACAGTGAACACTGAAGCTTTCTTT.

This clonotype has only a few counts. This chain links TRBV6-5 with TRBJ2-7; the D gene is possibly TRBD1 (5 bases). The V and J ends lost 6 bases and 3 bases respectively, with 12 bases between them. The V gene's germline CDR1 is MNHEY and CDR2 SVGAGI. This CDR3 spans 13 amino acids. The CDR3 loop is CASRPHQGYEQYF. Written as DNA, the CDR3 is TGTGCCAGCAGGCCCCATCAGGGCTACGAGCAGTACTTC.

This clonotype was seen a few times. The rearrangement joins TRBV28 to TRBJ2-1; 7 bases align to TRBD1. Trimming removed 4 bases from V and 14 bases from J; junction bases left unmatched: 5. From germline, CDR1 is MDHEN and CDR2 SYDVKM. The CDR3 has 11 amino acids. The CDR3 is CASSSDRVEFF. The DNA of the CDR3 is TGTGCCAGCAGTTCTGACAGGGTGGAGTTCTTC.

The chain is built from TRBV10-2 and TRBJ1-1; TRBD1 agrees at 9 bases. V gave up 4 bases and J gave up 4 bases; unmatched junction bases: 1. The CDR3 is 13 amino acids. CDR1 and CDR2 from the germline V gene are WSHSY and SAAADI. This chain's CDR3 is CASSVTGGTEAFF. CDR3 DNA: TGCGCCAGCAGTGTGACAGGGGGCACTGAAGCTTTCTTT.

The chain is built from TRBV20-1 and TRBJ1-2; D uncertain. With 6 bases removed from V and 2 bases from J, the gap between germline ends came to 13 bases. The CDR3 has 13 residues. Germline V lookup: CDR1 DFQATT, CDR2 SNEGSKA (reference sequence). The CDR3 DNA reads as TGCAGTGCCCCCCCAGGACGGAACTATGGCTACACCTTC. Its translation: CSAPPGRNYGYTF.

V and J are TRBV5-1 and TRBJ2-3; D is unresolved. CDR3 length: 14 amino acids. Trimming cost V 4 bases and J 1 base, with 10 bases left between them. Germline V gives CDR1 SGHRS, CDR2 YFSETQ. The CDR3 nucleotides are TGCGCCAGCAGCAAAGAGACCCGCACAGATACGCAGTATTTT. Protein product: CASSKETRTDTQYF.

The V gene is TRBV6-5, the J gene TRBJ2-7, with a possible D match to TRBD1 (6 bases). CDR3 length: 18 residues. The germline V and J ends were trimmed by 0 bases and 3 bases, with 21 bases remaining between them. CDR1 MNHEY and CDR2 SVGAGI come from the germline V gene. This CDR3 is CASSYSSVATGPLYEQYF. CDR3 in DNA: TGTGCCAGCAGTTACTCGAGCGTTGCGACAGGACCCCTCTACGAGCAGTACTTC.

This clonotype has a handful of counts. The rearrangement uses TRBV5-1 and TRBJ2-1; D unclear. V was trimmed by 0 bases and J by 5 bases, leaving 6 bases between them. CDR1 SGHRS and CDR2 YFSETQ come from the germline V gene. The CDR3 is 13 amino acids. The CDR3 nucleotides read TGCGCCAGCAGCTTGGTTCCCCACAATGAGCAGTTCTTC. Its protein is CASSLVPHNEQFF. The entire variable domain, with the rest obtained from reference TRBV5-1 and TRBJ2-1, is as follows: KAGVTQTPRYLIKTRGQQVTLSCSPISGHRSVSWYQQTPGQGLQFLFEYFSETQRNKGNFPGRFSGRQFSNSRSEMNVSTLELGDSALYLCASSLVPHNEQFFGPGTRLTVL.

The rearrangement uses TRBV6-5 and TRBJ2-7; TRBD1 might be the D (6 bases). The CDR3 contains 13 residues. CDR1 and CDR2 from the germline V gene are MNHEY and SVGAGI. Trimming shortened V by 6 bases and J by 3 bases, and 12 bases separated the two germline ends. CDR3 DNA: TGTGCCAGCAGCCAGGGACACCTCTACGAGCAGTACTTC. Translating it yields CASSQGHLYEQYF.

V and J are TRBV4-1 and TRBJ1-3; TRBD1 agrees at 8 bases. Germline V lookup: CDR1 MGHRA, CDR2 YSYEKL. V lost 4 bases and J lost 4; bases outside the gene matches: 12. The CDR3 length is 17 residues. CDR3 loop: CASSRTRNRGEGNTIYF. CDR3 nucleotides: TGCGCCAGCAGCCGGACGCGGAACAGGGGGGAAGGAAACACCATATATTTT.

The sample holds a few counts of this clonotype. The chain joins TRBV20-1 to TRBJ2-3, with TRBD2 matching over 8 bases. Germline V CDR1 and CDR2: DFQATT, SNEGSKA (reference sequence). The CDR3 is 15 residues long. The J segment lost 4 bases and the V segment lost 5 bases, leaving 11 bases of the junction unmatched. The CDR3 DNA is TGCAGTGCTGGAAAGACTAGCGCAATGTCAGATACGCAGTATTTT. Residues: CSAGKTSAMSDTQYF.

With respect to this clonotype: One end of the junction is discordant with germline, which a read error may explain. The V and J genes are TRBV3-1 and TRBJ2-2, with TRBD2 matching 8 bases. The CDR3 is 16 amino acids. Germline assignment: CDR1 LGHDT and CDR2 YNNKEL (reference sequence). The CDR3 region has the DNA TGTGCCAGCAGTCAAGTAGCGGGGTCACCCACCGGGGAGCTGTTTTTT. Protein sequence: CASSQVAGSPTGELFF.

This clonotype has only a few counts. The CDR3 DNA reads TGTGCCAGCAGCCCCCGGGACAGGGACGGGTCCCTCCACTTT. Translating it yields CASSPRDRDGSLHF. V is TRBV4-2 and J is TRBJ1-6; 9 bases align to TRBD1. V lost 4 bases and J lost 14; bases outside the gene matches: 9. There are 14 residues in the CDR3. Per germline, CDR1 LGHNA and CDR2 YNFKEQ.

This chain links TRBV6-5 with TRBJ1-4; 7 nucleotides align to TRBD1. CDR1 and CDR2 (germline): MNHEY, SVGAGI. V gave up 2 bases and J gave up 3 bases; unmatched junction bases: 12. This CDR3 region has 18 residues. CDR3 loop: CASSYIATGRRSNEKLFF. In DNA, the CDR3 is TGTGCCAGCAGTTACATAGCGACAGGGCGGAGGTCTAATGAAAAACTGTTTTTT.

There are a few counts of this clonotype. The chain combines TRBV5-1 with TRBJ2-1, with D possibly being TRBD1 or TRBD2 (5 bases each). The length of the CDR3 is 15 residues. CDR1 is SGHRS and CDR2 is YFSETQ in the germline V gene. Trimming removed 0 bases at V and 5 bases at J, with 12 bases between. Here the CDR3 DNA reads TGCGCCAGCAGCTTGGTGGGGACCGGGGACAATGAGCAGTTCTTC. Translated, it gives CASSLVGTGDNEQFF.

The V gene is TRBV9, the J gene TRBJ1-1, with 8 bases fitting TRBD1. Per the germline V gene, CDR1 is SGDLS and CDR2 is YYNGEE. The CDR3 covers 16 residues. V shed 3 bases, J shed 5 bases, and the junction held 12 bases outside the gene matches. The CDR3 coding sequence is TGTGCCAGCAGCGAAGATTCTGGGACAGGTAAAACTGAAGCTTTCTTT. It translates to CASSEDSGTGKTEAFF.

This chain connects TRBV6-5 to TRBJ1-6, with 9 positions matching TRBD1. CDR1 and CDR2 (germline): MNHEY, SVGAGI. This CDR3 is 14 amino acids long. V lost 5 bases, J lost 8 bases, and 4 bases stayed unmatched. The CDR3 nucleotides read TGTGCCAGCAGTCGGACAGGGGAATATTCACCCCTCCACTTT. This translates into CASSRTGEYSPLHF.

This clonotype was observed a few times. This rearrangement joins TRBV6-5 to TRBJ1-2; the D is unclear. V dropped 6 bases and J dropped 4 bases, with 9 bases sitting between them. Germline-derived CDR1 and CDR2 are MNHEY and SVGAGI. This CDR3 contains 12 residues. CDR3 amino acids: CASSGLSYGYTF. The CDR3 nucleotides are TGTGCCAGCAGCGGTCTTTCCTATGGCTACACCTTC.

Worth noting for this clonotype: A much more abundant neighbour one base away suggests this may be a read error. CDR3 in DNA: TGTGCCAGCAGCTTAGCTCGGACAGGGCGAGAGACCCAGTACTTC. This encodes CASSLARTGRETQYF. V gene TRBV7-2 combines with J gene TRBJ2-5, with 8 bases fitting TRBD1. The V and J ends lost 0 bases and 4 bases, in that order; junction bases with no gene match: 4. This CDR3 comprises 15 residues. CDR1 is SGHTA and CDR2 is FQGNSA in the germline V gene.

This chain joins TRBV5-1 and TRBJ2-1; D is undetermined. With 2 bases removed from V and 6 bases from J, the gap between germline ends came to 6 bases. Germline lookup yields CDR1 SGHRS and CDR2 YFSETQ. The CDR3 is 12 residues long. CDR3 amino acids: CASSFVPNEQFF. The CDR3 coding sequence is TGCGCCAGCAGCTTCGTCCCCAATGAGCAGTTCTTC.

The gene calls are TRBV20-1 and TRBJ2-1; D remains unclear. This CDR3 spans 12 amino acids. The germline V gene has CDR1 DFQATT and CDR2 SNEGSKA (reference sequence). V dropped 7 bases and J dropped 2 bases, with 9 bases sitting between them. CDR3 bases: TGCAGTGTCGCCCCAGCCTACAATGAGCAGTTCTTC. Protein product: CSVAPAYNEQFF.